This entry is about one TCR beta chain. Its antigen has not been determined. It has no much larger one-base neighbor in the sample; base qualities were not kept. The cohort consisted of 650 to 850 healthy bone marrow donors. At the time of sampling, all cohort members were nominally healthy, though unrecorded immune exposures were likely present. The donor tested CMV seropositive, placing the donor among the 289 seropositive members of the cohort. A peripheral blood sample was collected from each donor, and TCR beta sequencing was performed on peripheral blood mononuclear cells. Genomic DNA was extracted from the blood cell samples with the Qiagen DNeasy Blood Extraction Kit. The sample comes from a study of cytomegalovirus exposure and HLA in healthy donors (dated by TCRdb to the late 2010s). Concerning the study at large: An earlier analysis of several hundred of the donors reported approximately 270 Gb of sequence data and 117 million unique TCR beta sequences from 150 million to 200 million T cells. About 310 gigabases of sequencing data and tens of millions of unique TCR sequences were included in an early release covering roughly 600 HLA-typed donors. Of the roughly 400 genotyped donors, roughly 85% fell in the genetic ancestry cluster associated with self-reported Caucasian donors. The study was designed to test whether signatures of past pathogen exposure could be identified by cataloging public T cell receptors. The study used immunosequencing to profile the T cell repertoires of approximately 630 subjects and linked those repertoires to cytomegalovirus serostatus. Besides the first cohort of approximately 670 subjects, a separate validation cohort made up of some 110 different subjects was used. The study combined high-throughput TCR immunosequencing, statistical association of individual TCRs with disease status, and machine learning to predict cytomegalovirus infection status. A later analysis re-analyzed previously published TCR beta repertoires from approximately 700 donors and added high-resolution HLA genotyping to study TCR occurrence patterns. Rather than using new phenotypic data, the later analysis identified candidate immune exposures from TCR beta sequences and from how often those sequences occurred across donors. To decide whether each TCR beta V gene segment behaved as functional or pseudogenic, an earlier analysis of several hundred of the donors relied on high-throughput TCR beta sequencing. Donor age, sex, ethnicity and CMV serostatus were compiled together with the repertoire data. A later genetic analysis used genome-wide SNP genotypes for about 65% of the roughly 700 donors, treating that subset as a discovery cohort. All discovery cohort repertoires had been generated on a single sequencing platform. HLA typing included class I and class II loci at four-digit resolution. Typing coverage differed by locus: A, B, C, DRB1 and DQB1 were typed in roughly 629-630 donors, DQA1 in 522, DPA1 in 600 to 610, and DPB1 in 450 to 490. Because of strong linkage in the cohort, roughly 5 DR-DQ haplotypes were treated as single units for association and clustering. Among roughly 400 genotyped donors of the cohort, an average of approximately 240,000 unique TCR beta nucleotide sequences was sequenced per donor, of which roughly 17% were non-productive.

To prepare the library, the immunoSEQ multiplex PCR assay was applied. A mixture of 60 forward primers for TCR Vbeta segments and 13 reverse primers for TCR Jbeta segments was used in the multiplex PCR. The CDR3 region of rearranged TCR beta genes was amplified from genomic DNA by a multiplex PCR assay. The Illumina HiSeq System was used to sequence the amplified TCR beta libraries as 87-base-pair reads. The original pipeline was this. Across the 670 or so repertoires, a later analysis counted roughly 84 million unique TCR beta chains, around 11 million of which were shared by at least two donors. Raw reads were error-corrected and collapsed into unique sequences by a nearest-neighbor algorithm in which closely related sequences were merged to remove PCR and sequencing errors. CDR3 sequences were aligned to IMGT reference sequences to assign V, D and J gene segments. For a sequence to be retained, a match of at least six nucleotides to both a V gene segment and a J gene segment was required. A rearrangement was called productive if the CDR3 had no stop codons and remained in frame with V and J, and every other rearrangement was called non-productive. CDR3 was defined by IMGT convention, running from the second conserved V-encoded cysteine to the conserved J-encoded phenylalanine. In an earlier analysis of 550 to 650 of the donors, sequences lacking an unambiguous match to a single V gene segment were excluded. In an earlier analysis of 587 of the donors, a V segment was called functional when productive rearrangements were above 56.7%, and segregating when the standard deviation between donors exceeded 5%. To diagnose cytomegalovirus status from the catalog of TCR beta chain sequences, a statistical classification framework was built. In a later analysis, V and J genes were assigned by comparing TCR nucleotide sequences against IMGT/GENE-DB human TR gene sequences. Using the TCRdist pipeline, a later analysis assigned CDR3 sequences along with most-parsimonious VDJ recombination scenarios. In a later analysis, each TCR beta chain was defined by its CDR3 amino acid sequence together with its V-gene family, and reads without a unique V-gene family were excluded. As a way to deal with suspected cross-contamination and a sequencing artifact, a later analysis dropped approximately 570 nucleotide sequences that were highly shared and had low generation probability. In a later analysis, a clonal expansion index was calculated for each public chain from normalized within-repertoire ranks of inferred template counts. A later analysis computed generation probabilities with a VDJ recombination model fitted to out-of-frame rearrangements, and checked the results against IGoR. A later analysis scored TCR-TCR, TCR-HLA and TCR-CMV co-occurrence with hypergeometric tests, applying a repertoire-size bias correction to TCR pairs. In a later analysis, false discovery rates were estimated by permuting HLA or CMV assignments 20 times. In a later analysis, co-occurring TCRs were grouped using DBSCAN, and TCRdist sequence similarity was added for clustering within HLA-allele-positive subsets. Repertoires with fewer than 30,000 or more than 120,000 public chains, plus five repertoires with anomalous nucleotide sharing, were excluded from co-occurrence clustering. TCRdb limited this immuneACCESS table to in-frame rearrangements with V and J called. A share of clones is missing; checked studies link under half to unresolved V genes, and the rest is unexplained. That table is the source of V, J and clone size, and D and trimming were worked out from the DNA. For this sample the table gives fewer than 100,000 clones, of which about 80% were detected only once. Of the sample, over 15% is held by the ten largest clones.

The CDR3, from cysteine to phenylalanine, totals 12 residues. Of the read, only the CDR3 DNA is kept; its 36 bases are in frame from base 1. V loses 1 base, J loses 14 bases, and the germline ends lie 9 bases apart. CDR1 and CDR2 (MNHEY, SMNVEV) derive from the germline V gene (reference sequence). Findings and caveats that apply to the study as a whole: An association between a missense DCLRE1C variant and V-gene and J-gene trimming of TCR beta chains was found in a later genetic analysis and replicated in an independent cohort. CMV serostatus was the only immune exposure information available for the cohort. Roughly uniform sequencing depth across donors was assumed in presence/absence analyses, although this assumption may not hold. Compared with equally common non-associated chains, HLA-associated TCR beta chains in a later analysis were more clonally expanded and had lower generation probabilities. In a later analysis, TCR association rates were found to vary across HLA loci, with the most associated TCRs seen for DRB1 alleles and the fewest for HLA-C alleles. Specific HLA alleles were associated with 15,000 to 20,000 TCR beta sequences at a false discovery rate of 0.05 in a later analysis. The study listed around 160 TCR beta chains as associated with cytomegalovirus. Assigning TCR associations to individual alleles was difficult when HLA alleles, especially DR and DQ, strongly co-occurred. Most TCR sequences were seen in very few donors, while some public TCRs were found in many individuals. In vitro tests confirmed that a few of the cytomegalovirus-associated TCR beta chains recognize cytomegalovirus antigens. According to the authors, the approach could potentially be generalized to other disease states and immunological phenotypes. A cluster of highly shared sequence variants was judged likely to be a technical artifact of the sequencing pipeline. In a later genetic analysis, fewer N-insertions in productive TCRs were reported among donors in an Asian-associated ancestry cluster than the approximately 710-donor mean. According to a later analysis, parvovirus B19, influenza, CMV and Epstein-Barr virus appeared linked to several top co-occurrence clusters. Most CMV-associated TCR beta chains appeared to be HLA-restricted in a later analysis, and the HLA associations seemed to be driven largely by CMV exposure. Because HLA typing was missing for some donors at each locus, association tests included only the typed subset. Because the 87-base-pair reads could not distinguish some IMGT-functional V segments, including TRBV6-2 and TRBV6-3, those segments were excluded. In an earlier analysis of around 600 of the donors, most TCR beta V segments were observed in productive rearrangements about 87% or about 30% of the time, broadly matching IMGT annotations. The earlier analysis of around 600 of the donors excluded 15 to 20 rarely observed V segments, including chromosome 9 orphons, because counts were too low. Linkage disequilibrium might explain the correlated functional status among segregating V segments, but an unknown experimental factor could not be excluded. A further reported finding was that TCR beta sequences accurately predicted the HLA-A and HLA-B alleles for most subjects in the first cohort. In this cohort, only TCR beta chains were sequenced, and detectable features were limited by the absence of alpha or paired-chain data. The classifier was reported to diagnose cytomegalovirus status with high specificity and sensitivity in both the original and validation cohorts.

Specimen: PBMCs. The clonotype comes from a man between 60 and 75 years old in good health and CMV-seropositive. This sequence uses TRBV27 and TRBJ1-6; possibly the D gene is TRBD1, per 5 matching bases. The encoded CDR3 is CASSLWGGTLHF. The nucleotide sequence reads TGTGCCAGCAGTTTATGGGGGGGTACCCTCCACTTT.